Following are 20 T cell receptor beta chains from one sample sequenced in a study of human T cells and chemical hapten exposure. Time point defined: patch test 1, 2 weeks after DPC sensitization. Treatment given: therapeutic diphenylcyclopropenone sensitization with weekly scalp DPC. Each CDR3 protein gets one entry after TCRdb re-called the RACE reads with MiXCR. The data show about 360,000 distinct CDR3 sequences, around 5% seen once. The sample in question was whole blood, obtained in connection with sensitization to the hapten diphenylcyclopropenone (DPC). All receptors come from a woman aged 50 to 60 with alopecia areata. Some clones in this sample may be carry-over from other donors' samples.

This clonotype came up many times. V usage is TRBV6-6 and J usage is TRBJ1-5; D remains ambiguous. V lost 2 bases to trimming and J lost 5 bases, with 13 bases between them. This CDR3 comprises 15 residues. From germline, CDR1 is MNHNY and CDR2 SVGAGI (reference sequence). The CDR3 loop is CASSYGSGWDQPQHF. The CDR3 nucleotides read TGTGCCAGCAGTTACGGGTCAGGTTGGGATCAGCCCCAGCATTTT.

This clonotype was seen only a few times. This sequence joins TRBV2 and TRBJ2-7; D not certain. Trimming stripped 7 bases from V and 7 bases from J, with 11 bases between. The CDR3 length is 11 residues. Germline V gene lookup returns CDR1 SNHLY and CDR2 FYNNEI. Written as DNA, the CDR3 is TGTGCCAGCACTAGGGTGGGGGAGCAGTACTTC. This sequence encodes CASTRVGEQYF.

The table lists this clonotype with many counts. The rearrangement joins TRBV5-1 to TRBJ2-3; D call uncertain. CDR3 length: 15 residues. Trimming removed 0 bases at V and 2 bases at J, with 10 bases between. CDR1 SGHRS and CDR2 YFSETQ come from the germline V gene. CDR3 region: CASSLDPSFTDTQYF. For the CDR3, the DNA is TGCGCCAGCAGCTTGGACCCCAGTTTCACAGATACGCAGTATTTT.

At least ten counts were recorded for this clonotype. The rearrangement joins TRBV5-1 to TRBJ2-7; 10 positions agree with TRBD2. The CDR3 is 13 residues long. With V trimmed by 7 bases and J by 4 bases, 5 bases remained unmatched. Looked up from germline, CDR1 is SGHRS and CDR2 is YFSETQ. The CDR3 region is CASGTSGTYEQYF. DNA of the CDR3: TGCGCCAGCGGAACTAGCGGGACTTACGAGCAGTACTTC.

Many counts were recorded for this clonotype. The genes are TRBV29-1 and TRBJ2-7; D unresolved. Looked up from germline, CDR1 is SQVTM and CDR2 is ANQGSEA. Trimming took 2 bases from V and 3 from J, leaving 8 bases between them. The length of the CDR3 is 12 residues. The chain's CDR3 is CSVENQIYEQYF. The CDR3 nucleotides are TGCAGCGTTGAAAATCAGATCTACGAGCAGTACTTC.

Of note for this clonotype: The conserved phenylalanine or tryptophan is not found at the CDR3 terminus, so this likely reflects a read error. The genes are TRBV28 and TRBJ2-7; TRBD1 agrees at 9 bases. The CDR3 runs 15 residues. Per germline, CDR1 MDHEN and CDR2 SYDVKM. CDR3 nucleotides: TGTGCCAGCAGCCCCCCGGGACAGGGCTCCGACGAGCAGTACCTC. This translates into CASSPPGQGSDEQYL.

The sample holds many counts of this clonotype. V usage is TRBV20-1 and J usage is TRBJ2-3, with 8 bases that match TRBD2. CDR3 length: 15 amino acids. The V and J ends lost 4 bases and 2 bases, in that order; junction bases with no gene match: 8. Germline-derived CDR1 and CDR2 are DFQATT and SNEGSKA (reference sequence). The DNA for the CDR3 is TGCAGTGCTACACGGACTAGCACTTTCACAGATACGCAGTATTTT. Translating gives CSATRTSTFTDTQYF.

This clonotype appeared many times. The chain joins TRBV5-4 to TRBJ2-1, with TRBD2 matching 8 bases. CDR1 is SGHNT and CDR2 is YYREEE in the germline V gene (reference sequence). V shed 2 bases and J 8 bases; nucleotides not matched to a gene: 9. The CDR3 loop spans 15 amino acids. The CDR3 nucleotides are TGTGCCAGCAGCTTATACGGGAGGGCATCCCATGAGCAGTTCTTC. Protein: CASSLYGRASHEQFF.

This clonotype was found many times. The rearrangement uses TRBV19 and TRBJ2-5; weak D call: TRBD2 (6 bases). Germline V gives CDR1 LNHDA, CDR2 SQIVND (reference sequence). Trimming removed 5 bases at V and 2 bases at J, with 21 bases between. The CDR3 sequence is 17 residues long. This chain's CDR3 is CASSYGSGGSLQETQYF. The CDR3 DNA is TGTGCCAGTAGTTATGGTAGCGGAGGGAGTCTTCAAGAGACCCAGTACTTC.

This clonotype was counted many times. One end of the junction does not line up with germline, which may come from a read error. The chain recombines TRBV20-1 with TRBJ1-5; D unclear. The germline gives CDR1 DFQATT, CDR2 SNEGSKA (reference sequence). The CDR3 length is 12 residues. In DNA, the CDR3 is TGTTCAGTTAAATATAGCAATCAGCCCCAGCATTTT. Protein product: CSVKYSNQPQHF.

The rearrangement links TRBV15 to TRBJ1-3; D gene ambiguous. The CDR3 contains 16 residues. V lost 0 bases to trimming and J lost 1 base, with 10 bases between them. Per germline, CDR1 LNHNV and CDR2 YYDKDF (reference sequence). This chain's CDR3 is CATSRERAISGNTIYF. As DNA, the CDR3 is TGTGCCACCAGCAGAGAAAGGGCGATATCTGGAAACACCATATATTTT. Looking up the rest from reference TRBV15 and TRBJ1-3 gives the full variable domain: DAMVIQNPRYQVTQFGKPVTLSCSQTLNHNVMYWYQQKSSQAPKLLFHYYDKDFNNEADTPDNFQSRRPNTSFCFLDIRSPGLGDTAMYLCATSRERAISGNTIYFGEGSWLTVV.

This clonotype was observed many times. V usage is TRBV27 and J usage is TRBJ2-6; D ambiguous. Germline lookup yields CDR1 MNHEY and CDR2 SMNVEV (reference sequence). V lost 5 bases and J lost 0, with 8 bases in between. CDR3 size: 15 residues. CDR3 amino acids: CASSTYSSGANVLTF. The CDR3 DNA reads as TGTGCCAGCAGTACCTACAGCTCTGGGGCCAACGTCCTGACTTTC.

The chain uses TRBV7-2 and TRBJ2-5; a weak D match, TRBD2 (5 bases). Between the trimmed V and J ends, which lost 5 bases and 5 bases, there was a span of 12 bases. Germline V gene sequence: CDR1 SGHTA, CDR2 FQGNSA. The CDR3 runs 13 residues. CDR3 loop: CASSRSASETQYF. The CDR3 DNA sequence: TGTGCCAGCAGCCGTAGCGCGTCCGAGACCCAGTACTTC.

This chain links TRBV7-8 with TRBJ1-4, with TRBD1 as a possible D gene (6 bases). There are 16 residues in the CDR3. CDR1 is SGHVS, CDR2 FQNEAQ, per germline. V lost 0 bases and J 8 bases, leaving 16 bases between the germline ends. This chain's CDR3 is CASSLAGGARNEKLFF. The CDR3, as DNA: TGTGCCAGCAGCTTAGCGGGGGGGGCTAGGAACGAAAAACTGTTTTTT.

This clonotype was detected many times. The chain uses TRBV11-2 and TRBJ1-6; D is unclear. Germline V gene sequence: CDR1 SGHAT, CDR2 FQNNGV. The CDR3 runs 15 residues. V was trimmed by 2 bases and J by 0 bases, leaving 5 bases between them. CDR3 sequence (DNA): TGTGCCAGCAGCTTACGGGACTCCTATAATTCACCCCTCCACTTT. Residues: CASSLRDSYNSPLHF.

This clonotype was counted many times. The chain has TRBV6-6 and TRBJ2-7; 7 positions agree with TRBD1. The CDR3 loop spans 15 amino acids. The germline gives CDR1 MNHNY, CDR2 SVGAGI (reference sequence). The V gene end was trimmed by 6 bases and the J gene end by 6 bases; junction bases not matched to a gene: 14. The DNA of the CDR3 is TGTGCCAGCAGCCGATCTGACAGGGATTTCGCCGAGCAGTACTTC. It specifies CASSRSDRDFAEQYF.

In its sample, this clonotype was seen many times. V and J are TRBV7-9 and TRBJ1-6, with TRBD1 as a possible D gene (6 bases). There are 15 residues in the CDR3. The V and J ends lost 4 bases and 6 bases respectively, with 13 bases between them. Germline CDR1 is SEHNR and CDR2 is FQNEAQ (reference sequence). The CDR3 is CASSSAGAANSPLHF. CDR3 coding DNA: TGTGCCAGCAGCTCAGCAGGGGCGGCTAATTCACCCCTCCACTTT.

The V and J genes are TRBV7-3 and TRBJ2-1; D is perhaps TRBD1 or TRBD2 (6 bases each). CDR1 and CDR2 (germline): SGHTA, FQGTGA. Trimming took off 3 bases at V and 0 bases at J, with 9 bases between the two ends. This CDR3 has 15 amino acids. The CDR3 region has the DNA TGTGCCAGCAGCTTCCGGGGGCCCTCCTACAATGAGCAGTTCTTC. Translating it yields CASSFRGPSYNEQFF.

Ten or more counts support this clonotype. The CDR3 is CASSQNSGVVEKLFF. The CDR3 region has the DNA TGTGCCAGCAGCCAAAATTCAGGGGTAGTCGAAAAACTGTTTTTT. The chain combines TRBV14 with TRBJ1-4; weak D call: TRBD1 (6 bases). The germline CDR1 and CDR2 sequences are SGHDN and FVKESK. Trimming left V 2 bases short and J 8 bases short, with 15 bases between. The CDR3 contains 15 residues. Full variable domain (outside the CDR3, taken from reference TRBV14 and TRBJ1-4): EAGVTQFPSHSVIEKGQTVTLRCDPISGHDNLYWYRRVMGKEIKFLLHFVKESKQDESGMPNNRFLAERTGGTYSTLKVQPAELEDSGVYFCASSQNSGVVEKLFFGSGTQLSVL.

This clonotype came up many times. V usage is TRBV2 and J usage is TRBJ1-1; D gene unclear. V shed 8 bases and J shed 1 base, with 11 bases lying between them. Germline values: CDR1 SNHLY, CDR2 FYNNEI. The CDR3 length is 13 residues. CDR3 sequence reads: CASYRTGNTEAFF. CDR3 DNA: TGTGCCAGCTACCGGACCGGGAACACTGAAGCTTTCTTT.